This section outlines one T cell receptor beta chain sequence together with its context. Sequencing used immunoSEQ multiplex PCR; TCRdb keeps in-frame clones, though not all of them. The data show tens of thousands of clones, 80% to 90% seen once. Germline V gives CDR1 MNHEY, CDR2 SVGEGT. V was clipped by 3 bases and J by 6 bases; unmatched bases: 8. CDR3 length equals 15 residues. The sample is drawn from a study of blood T cell repertoires in COVID-19. The chain employs TRBV6-2 or TRBV6-3 and TRBJ2-1, with TRBD2 matching 7 bases. Sequencing used peripheral blood. The clonotype was recovered from a man aged 25-45 years with acute or convalescent COVID-19. The CDR3 DNA sequence: TGTGCCAGCAGTTATTATGGCGGGAGTCTCAATGAGCAGTTCTTC. Protein: CASSYYGGSLNEQFF.